This entry features one T cell receptor beta chain sequence. The target antigen is unknown. This record belongs to a study of PD-1 blockade in classical Hodgkin lymphoma. Study-wide results and caveats: The origin of the repertoire differences remains undefined, with disease activity or prior therapy as possible causes. Among the patients, those starting nivolumab under 1 year after ASCT were excluded. In CD4+ cells, TCR diversity went up significantly by C4D1, but in CD8+ cells it did not.

The CDR3 runs 15 residues. V lost 4 bases, J lost 0 bases, and 4 bases stayed unmatched. The V gene's germline CDR1 is SGHKS and CDR2 YYEKEE (reference sequence). All patients experienced relapse after autologous stem cell transplantation, and brentuximab vedotin exposure was variable. Using immunoSEQ multiplex PCR, the repertoire was profiled, and TCRdb retains in-frame clones only, with some absent. The profile covers about 97,000 clones, with approximately 80% appearing a single time and 10% to 15% taken by the ten largest. This TCR derives from a human donor with classical Hodgkin lymphoma. This specimen was peripheral blood mononuclear cells (PBMCs), taken at baseline. The chain links TRBV5-5 to TRBJ1-5, with TRBD1 matching over 7 bases. DNA for the CDR3: TGTGCCAGCAGCGGGGGACAGAATAGCAATCAGCCCCAGCATTTT. Protein product: CASSGGQNSNQPQHF.